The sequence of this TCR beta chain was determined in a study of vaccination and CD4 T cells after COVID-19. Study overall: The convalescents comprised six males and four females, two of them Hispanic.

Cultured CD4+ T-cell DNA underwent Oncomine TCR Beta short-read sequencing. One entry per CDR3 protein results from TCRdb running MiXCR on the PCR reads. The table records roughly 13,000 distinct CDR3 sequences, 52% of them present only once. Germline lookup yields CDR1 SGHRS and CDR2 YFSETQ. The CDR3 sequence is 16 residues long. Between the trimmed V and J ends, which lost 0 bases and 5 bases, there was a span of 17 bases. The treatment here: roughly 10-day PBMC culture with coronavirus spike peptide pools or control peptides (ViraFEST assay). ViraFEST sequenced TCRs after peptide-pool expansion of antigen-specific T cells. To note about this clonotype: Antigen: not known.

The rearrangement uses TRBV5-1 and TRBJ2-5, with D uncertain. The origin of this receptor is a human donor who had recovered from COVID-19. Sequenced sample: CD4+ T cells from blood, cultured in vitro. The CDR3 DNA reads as TGCGCCAGCAGCTTGGTCCAGGCCGGGCCATACGAGACCCAGTACTTC. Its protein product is CASSLVQAGPYETQYF.